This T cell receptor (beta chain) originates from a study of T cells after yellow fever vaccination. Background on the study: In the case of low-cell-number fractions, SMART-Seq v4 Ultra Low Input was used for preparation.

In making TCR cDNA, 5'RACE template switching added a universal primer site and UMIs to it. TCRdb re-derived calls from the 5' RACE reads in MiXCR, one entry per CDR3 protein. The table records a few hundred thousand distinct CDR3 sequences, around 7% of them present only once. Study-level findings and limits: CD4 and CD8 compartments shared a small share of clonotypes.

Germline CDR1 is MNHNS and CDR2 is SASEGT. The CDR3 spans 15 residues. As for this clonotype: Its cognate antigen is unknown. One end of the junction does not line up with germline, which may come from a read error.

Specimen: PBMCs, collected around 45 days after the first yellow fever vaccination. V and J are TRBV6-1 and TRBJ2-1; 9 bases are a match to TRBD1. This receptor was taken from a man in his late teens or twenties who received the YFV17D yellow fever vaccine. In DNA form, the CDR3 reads TGTGCCAGCAGTGACTGGGGAACAGGGGGCCGTGAGCCGTTCTTC. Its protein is CASSDWGTGGREPFF.